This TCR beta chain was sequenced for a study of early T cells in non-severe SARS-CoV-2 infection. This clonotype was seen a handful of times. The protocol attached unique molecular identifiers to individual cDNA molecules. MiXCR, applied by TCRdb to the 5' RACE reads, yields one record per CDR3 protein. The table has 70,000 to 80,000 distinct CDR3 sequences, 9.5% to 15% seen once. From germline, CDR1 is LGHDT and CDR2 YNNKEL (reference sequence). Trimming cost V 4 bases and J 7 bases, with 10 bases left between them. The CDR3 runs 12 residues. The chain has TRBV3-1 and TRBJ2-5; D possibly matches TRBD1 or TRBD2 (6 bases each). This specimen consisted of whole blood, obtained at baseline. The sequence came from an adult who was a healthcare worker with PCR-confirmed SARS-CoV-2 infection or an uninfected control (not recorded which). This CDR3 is CASSPQGGTQYF. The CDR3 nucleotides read TGTGCCAGCAGCCCACAGGGAGGGACCCAGTACTTC.